Reported below is one T cell receptor beta chain. Its antigen is undetermined. This record belongs to a study of T cell clones after liver transplantation. Sorting of unstimulated PBMCs yielded separate CD3+CD4+ and CD3+CD8+ fractions. V lost 6 bases to trimming and J lost 0 bases, with 18 bases between them. Germline V CDR1 and CDR2: SEHNR, FQNEAQ (reference sequence). The CDR3 covers 17 residues. Sequencing was performed with immunoSEQ multiplex PCR; in TCRdb, only in-frame clones are kept and a portion is missing. Among approximately 70,000 clones listed, 84% were seen once. Notes on the study in general: Compared with third party-reactive sequences, donor-reactive ones declined more, independent of withdrawal success.

The sample in question was CD4+ T cells from blood, obtained roughly 48 months after liver transplant. The chain employs TRBV7-9 and TRBJ1-3; tentative D call: TRBD1 (6 bases). The clonotype originates from a human patient who received a liver transplant. Some of these T cells may belong to the graft donor. The CDR3 DNA sequence: TGTGCCAGCAGACCAACGACAGGTATTAACTCTGGAAACACCATATATTTT. Translated: CASRPTTGINSGNTIYF.